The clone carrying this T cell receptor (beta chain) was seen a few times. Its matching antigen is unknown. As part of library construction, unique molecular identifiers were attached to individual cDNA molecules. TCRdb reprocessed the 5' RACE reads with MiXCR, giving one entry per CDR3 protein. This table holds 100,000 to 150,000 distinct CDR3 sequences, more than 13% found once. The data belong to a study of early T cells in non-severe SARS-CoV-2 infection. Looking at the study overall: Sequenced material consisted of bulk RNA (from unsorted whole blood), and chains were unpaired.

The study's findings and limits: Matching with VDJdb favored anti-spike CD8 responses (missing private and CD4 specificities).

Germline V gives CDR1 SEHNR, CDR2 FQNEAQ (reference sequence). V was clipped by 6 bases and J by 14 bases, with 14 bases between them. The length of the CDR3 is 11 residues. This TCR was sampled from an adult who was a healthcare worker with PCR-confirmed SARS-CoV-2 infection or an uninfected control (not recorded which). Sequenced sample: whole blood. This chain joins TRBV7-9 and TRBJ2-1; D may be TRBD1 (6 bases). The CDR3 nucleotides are TGTGCCAGCAGTCGCGAGGGGGAAGAGTTCTTC. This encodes CASSREGEEFF.